These 27 T cell receptor beta chains were all obtained from the same sample, sequenced in a study of cytomegalovirus exposure and HLA in healthy donors. Sequencing was performed with immunoSEQ multiplex PCR; in TCRdb, only in-frame clones are kept and a portion is missing. The sample holds under 85,000 clones, nearly 95% seen once. The sample was PBMCs. The source of these receptors is a woman younger than 35 in good health and CMV-seronegative.

The chain has TRBV4-2 and TRBJ2-3; D unresolved. Germline-derived CDR1 and CDR2 are LGHNA and YNFKEQ. Trimming shortened V by 2 bases and J by 0 bases, and 12 bases separated the two germline ends. This CDR3 comprises 16 residues. The CDR3 here is CASSQQSSRSTDTQYF. The CDR3 DNA reads TGTGCCAGCAGCCAACAATCGTCCAGGAGCACAGATACGCAGTATTTT.

The sample holds one count of this clone. The chain employs TRBV19 and TRBJ1-2, with D unclear. This CDR3 spans 13 amino acids. V was clipped by 4 bases and J by 2 bases, with 8 bases between them. Germline V CDR1 and CDR2: LNHDA, SQIVND (reference sequence). The CDR3 DNA reads as TGTGCCAGTAGTAAAGGGAGAAACTATGGCTACACCTTC. Translation gives CASSKGRNYGYTF.

The CDR3 nucleotides read TGTGCCAGCAGCCCGGGCGGAACTAGCGGGGGGTCGGAGACCCAGTACTTC. It specifies CASSPGGTSGGSETQYF. The genes are TRBV7-9 and TRBJ2-5; 12 bases line up with TRBD2. The CDR3 length is 17 residues. V shed 5 bases, J shed 5 bases, and the junction held 12 bases outside the gene matches. The V gene's germline CDR1 is SEHNR and CDR2 FQNEAQ (reference sequence).

The chain carries TRBV19 and TRBJ1-5; D possibly corresponds to TRBD1 (5 bases). CDR3 length: 17 amino acids. The germline gives CDR1 LNHDA, CDR2 SQIVND (reference sequence). V gave up 2 bases and J gave up 7 bases, with 21 bases separating them. CDR3 DNA sequence: TGTGCCAGTAGTATATCACGGACATCTAACTCCCCCCAGCCCCAGCATTTT. It codes for CASSISRTSNSPQPQHF.

The DNA of the CDR3 is TGTGCCAGCAGCCTATCCAATTCGGCAGGGGACGAGCAGTACTTC. It yields the protein CASSLSNSAGDEQYF. The genes are TRBV5-6 and TRBJ2-7; a weak D match, TRBD1 (6 bases). Germline-derived CDR1 and CDR2 are SGHDT and YYEEEE. The length of the CDR3 is 15 residues. V was pared by 4 bases and J by 5 bases, with 19 bases between.

This clone was recorded only once. The chain employs TRBV2 and TRBJ2-1, with D unclear. This CDR3 contains 12 residues. The germline V gene has CDR1 SNHLY and CDR2 FYNNEI. The V gene lost 6 bases and the J gene lost 6 bases, with 9 bases spanning the gap. The CDR3 loop is CASSLASNEQFF. The CDR3 nucleotides are TGTGCCAGCAGCCTTGCGAGCAATGAGCAGTTCTTC. The full variable domain, with the rest looked up from reference TRBV2 and TRBJ2-1, is EPEVTQTPSHQVTQMGQEVILRCVPISNHLYFYWYRQILGQKVEFLVSFYNNEISEKSEIFDDQFSVERPDGSNFTLKIRSTKLEDSAMYFCASSLASNEQFFGPGTRLTVL.

CDR3 DNA sequence: TGTGCCATCAGTGGCGGGGGGGCGGATACGCAGTATTTT. Protein product: CAISGGGADTQYF. This sequence joins TRBV10-3 and TRBJ2-3; 9 nucleotides line up with TRBD2. CDR1 and CDR2 from the germline V gene are ENHRY and SYGVKD. This CDR3 comprises 13 residues. V gave up 4 bases and J gave up 6 bases; unmatched junction bases: 2.

The chain combines TRBV7-2 with TRBJ2-7; 16 positions agree with TRBD2. The trim removed 5 bases at V and 2 bases at J, leaving 9 bases unmatched. Germline V gives CDR1 SGHTA, CDR2 FQGNSA. The CDR3 has 18 amino acids. The CDR3 sequence: CASSLSPGTSGGAYEQYF. CDR3 DNA: TGTGCCAGCAGCCTCTCCCCCGGGACTAGCGGGGGGGCCTACGAGCAGTACTTC.

V gene TRBV5-1 combines with J gene TRBJ1-2, with TRBD1 matching over 9 bases. Germline-derived CDR1 and CDR2 are SGHRS and YFSETQ. Trimming took 4 bases from V and 4 from J; bases not matched to a gene: 11. The CDR3 is made up of 16 amino acids. Written as DNA, the CDR3 is TGCGCCAGCAGCACCAACAGGGGGCGAAGCCCCTATGGCTACACCTTC. Its translation: CASSTNRGRSPYGYTF.

J is TRBJ2-2 and V is TRBV4-1, with D perhaps matching TRBD2 (5 bases). Trimming cost V 6 bases and J 6 bases, with 17 bases left between them. CDR1 is MGHRA, CDR2 YSYEKL, per germline. CDR3 length: 15 residues. CDR3 coding DNA: TGCGCCAGCAGTCACCAAAGGGTCGGGGCCGGGGAGCTGTTTTTT. Protein sequence: CASSHQRVGAGELFF.

This CDR3 is CASSLDPRLSLEQYF. The CDR3, as DNA: TGTGCCAGCAGTTTAGACCCACGACTCTCCTTAGAGCAGTACTTC. The chain couples TRBV28 to TRBJ2-7; no clear D. V was trimmed by 2 bases and J by 7 bases, leaving 18 bases between them. Germline V CDR1 and CDR2: MDHEN, SYDVKM. The CDR3 length is 15 residues.

This chain links TRBV6-1 with TRBJ2-3, with TRBD2 matching over 15 bases. This CDR3 has 19 amino acids. V lost 2 bases to trimming and J lost 5 bases; unmatched junction nucleotides: 11. Germline CDR1 is MNHNS and CDR2 is SASEGT. CDR3 DNA: TGTGCCAGCAGTGAAAGTGTAGGACTAGCGGGGGGGCTTTTAGATACGCAGTATTTT. Amino acids: CASSESVGLAGGLLDTQYF.

This clone was observed once. This rearrangement joins TRBV4-1 to TRBJ1-3; D not resolved. Germline V gives CDR1 MGHRA, CDR2 YSYEKL. The CDR3 totals 15 residues. V was shortened by 0 bases and J by 4 bases, with 10 bases between the two germline ends. The CDR3 protein is CASSQESEAGNTIYF. CDR3 nucleotides: TGCGCCAGCAGCCAAGAGTCGGAAGCGGGAAACACCATATATTTT.

This sequence joins TRBV10-3 and TRBJ1-1; D is unclear. The CDR3 has 12 residues. The V and J ends lost 8 bases and 5 bases respectively, with 12 bases between them. CDR1 is ENHRY and CDR2 is SYGVKD in the germline V gene. CDR3 DNA sequence: TGTGCCATCTCGCGAGGGTGGACTGAAGCTTTCTTT. Residues: CAISRGWTEAFF.

V gene TRBV5-1 combines with J gene TRBJ2-3; 10 positions match TRBD1. V was pared by 5 bases and J by 3 bases, with 6 bases of the junction left unmatched. Germline CDR1 SGHRS, CDR2 YFSETQ. The CDR3 is made up of 15 amino acids. DNA of the CDR3: TGCGCCAGCAGTTCTCAGGGACAGGGGACAGATACGCAGTATTTT. Its protein is CASSSQGQGTDTQYF. The variable domain in full, with the rest retrieved from reference TRBV5-1 and TRBJ2-3, is KAGVTQTPRYLIKTRGQQVTLSCSPISGHRSVSWYQQTPGQGLQFLFEYFSETQRNKGNFPGRFSGRQFSNSRSEMNVSTLELGDSALYLCASSSQGQGTDTQYFGPGTRLTVL.

The gene calls are TRBV19 and TRBJ2-7; 8 bases are shared with TRBD1. Germline V CDR1 and CDR2: LNHDA, SQIVND (reference sequence). The V segment lost 7 bases and the J segment 4 bases; nucleotides outside the gene matches: 9. This CDR3 region has 14 residues. DNA of the CDR3: TGTGCCAGTACTGTTGGAACAGGGGGGTACGAGCAGTACTTC. This translates into CASTVGTGGYEQYF. The full variable domain, in which reference TRBV19 and TRBJ2-7 provide the parts outside the CDR3, is DGGITQSPKYLFRKEGQNVTLSCEQNLNHDAMYWYRQDPGQGLRLIYYSQIVNDFQKGDIAEGYSVSREKKESFPLTVTSAQKNPTAFYLCASTVGTGGYEQYFGPGTRLTVT.

The rearrangement links TRBV9 to TRBJ2-7; D not resolved. CDR1 is SGDLS and CDR2 is YYNGEE in the germline V gene. The V end lost 4 bases, the J end lost 4 bases, and 18 bases lay between the germline ends. The CDR3 spans 15 residues. CDR3 residues: CASSNAGSSSYEQYF. CDR3 sequence (DNA): TGTGCCAGCAGCAATGCAGGAAGTTCTTCATACGAGCAGTACTTC.

The chain carries TRBV19 and TRBJ2-5, with 10 bases that match TRBD1. The ends lost 6 bases at V and 5 bases at J; junction bases unmatched: 9. CDR1 LNHDA and CDR2 SQIVND come from the germline V gene (reference sequence). The CDR3 spans 15 residues. This CDR3 is CASRSGTGVIETQYF. The CDR3 DNA follows: TGTGCCAGTAGAAGCGGGACAGGGGTGATCGAGACCCAGTACTTC.

This rearrangement joins TRBV7-9 to TRBJ1-3; a weak D match, TRBD1 (6 bases). Trimming pared 4 bases from V and 0 bases from J, leaving 22 bases between. There are 19 residues in the CDR3. Per germline, CDR1 SEHNR and CDR2 FQNEAQ (reference sequence). As DNA, the CDR3 is TGTGCCAGCAGCTCCAGACAAAATAAAACAGGGCACTCTGGAAACACCATATATTTT. Protein: CASSSRQNKTGHSGNTIYF.

The chain joins TRBV9 to TRBJ2-7; TRBD2 matches at 8 bases. The CDR3 has 17 residues. Per germline, CDR1 SGDLS and CDR2 YYNGEE. V lost 0 bases to trimming and J lost 5 bases; unmatched junction nucleotides: 13. CDR3 nucleotides: TGTGCCAGCAGCGTAGATCTAGGAGCGGGAGTTAGAAACGAGCAGTACTTC. Amino acid sequence: CASSVDLGAGVRNEQYF.

This rearrangement joins TRBV6-5 to TRBJ2-7; tentative D call: TRBD2 (7 bases). The ends were cut back, 0 bases at V and 2 bases at J, with 11 bases in the middle. Germline CDR1 and CDR2: MNHEY and SVGAGI. The CDR3 totals 15 residues. The CDR3 DNA is TGTGCCAGCAGTTACTCTGGGGGGGCCGCCTACGAGCAGTACTTC. Translating it yields CASSYSGGAAYEQYF.

The chain joins TRBV6-5 to TRBJ1-4, with TRBD1 matching over 9 bases. The ends lost 9 bases at V and 3 bases at J; junction bases unmatched: 5. The CDR3 is 14 residues long. Per germline, CDR1 MNHEY and CDR2 SVGAGI. In nucleotides, the CDR3 is TGTGCCAGTAGACGGACAGGGGCTAATGAAAAACTGTTTTTT. Encoded protein: CASRRTGANEKLFF.

The genes are TRBV7-6 and TRBJ2-3, with D possibly being TRBD2 (6 bases). This CDR3 region has 17 residues. Germline V gives CDR1 SGHVS, CDR2 FNYEAQ. V shed 2 bases and J shed 12 bases, with 27 bases lying between them. This chain's CDR3 is CASSLLALGGIRTEQYF. For the CDR3, the DNA is TGTGCCAGCAGCTTACTAGCTCTTGGCGGGATTCGCACGGAACAGTATTTT.

This chain links TRBV28 with TRBJ2-7, with TRBD1 matching 9 bases. This CDR3 is 16 amino acids long. Losses at the gene ends were 5 bases for V and 1 base for J; bases not matched to a gene: 9. The germline gives CDR1 MDHEN, CDR2 SYDVKM. The chain's CDR3 is CASSGSDRGPSYEQYF. The CDR3 coding sequence is TGTGCCAGCAGTGGCTCGGACAGGGGCCCATCCTACGAGCAGTACTTC.

The chain carries TRBV21-1 and TRBJ1-4; TRBD1, the D gene given by the table, was not confirmed from the DNA. TRBV21-1 is an annotated pseudogene. There are 15 residues in the CDR3. The CDR3 DNA sequence: TGTGCCAGCAGCAAAGCACGCAGGGGGCCTGAAAAACTGTTTTTT. Protein sequence: CASSKARRGPEKLFF.

The chain carries TRBV25-1 and TRBJ2-1; the D is unclear. The CDR3 has 12 residues. V lost 7 bases and J lost 8, with 12 bases in between. Per germline, CDR1 MGHDK and CDR2 SYGVNS. CDR3 protein: CASNSGSHEQFF. Here the CDR3 DNA reads TGTGCCAGCAACTCAGGCTCTCATGAGCAGTTCTTC.

The rearrangement joins TRBV5-4 to TRBJ2-7, with TRBD1 as a possible D gene (5 bases). Trimming shortened V by 5 bases and J by 3 bases, and 15 bases separated the two germline ends. The CDR3 length is 14 residues. Per the germline V gene, CDR1 is SGHNT and CDR2 is YYREEE (reference sequence). In DNA form, the CDR3 reads TGTGCCAGCAGTTCCCTCGAGGACAACTACGAGCAGTACTTC. Its protein product is CASSSLEDNYEQYF.